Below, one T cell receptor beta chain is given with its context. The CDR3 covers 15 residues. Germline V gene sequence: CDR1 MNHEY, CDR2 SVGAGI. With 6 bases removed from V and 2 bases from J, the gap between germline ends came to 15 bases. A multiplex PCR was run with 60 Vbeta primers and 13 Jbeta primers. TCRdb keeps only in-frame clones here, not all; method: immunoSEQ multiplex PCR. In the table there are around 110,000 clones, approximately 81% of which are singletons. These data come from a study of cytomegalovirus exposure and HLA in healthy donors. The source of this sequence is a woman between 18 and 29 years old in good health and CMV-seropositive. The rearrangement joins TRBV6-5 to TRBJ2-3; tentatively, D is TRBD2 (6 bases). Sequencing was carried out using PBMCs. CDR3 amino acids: CASRPIAETTDTQYF. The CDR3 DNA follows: TGTGCCAGCAGGCCCATAGCGGAAACCACAGATACGCAGTATTTT.